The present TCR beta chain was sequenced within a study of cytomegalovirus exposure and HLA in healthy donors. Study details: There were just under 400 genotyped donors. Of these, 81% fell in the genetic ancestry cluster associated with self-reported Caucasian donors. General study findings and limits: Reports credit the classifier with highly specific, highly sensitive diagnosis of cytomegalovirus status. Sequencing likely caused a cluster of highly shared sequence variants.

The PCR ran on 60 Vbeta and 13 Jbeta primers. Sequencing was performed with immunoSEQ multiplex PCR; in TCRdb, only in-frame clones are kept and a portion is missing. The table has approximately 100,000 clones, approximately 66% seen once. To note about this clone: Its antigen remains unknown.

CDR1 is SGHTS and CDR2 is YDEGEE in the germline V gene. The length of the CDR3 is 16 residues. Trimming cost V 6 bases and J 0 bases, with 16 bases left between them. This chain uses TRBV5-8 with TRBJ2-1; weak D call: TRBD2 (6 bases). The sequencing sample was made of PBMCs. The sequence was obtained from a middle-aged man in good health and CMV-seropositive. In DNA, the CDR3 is TGTGCCAGCACTTCCGGGAGCTTGAGCTCCTACAATGAGCAGTTCTTC. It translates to CASTSGSLSSYNEQFF.